This T cell receptor beta chain is from a study of memory CD4+ T cells and cytomegalovirus serostatus. Overall study findings and caveats: Of 164 reported CMV TCRbeta sequences, around 63 were found in memory CD4+ repertoires.

Single viable CD3+CD4+CD8-CD45RO+ cells were sorted as the memory CD4+ T cells. A remark on this clone: Its antigen is not identified.

TCRdb's copy holds only in-frame clones and misses some; the assay was immunoSEQ multiplex PCR. Among roughly 84,000 clones, less than 90% were seen once, and the ten largest hold around 0.78%. Germline CDR1 and CDR2: SNHLY and FYNNEI. Trimming took off 3 bases at V and 0 bases at J, with 12 bases between the two ends. This CDR3 region has 16 residues. The chain carries TRBV2 and TRBJ1-3; perhaps TRBD1 as D (6 bases). The sequenced material came from memory CD4+ T cells from blood. The source is an adult in good health and CMV-seronegative. The CDR3 loop is CASSDERGYSGNTIYF. The CDR3 DNA reads TGTGCCAGCAGTGATGAGAGGGGGTACTCTGGAAACACCATATATTTT.